The 13 T cell receptor beta chains given below trace back to one sample, sequenced in a study of early T cells in non-severe SARS-CoV-2 infection. TCRdb reprocessed the 5' RACE reads via MiXCR and lists one record per CDR3 protein. This table holds 52,000 or so distinct CDR3 sequences, approximately 13% found once. The sequenced material came from whole blood. The receptors were sampled from an adult who was a healthcare worker with PCR-confirmed SARS-CoV-2 infection or an uninfected control (not recorded which).

This clonotype was seen a few times. V usage is TRBV12-3 or TRBV12-4 and J usage is TRBJ1-5; D may be TRBD1 (6 bases). V was shortened by 3 bases and J by 4 bases, with 13 bases between the two germline ends. This CDR3 contains 15 residues. The chain's CDR3 is CASSLRGAANQPQHF. In nucleotides, the CDR3 is TGTGCCAGCAGTTTGAGGGGGGCAGCGAATCAGCCCCAGCATTTT.

The chain couples TRBV7-9 to TRBJ2-7; unclear D gene. CDR1 is SEHNR, CDR2 FQNEAQ, per germline (reference sequence). This CDR3 is 12 amino acids long. V shed 1 base and J shed 6 bases, with 7 bases lying between them. CDR3 loop: CASSLDRLEQYF. In nucleotides, the CDR3 is TGTGCCAGCAGCTTAGACCGGCTCGAGCAGTACTTC.

This clonotype was detected only a few times. The CDR3 DNA sequence: TGTGCCTGGAGTACCCTCAGGGGACGGGTTGGGAATGAGCAGTTCTTC. This translates into CAWSTLRGRVGNEQFF. The rearrangement links TRBV30 to TRBJ2-1, with a tentative D call TRBD1 (6 bases). Trimming removed 2 bases at V and 7 bases at J, with 21 bases between. Germline V gene data show CDR1 as GTSNPN and CDR2 as SVGIG (reference sequence). The CDR3 consists of 16 residues.

This clonotype was seen repeatedly, ten times or more. In DNA form, the CDR3 reads TGTGCCAGCAGTAAACCCAACCAGGGTTCCGAGCAGTACTTC. It encodes CASSKPNQGSEQYF. The V gene is TRBV6-5, the J gene TRBJ2-7, with D perhaps TRBD1 (5 bases). The CDR3 length is 14 residues. Germline loops: CDR1 MNHEY, CDR2 SVGAGI. Trimming stripped 5 bases from V and 6 bases from J, with 17 bases between.

The V gene is TRBV6-6, the J gene TRBJ2-5; D is unclear. The CDR3 runs 14 residues. V was trimmed by 5 bases and J by 1 base, leaving 11 bases between them. Per germline, CDR1 MNHNY and CDR2 SVGAGI (reference sequence). The CDR3 region has the DNA TGTGCCAGCAGTCGGGCTGAGGTCCAAGAGACCCAGTACTTC. It specifies CASSRAEVQETQYF.

This clonotype was observed at least ten times. This chain joins TRBV7-2 and TRBJ2-7; D uncertain. Germline values: CDR1 SGHTA, CDR2 FQGNSA. V was clipped by 0 bases and J by 1 base, with 7 bases between them. The CDR3 covers 14 residues. The CDR3 here is CASSLAPGSYEQYF. The CDR3 DNA follows: TGTGCCAGCAGCTTAGCCCCGGGTTCCTACGAGCAGTACTTC.

This clonotype was seen only a few times. This chain uses TRBV12-3 or TRBV12-4 with TRBJ1-2; possibly TRBD1 for D (6 bases). The CDR3 has 13 amino acids. Trimming stripped 1 base from V and 13 bases from J, with 16 bases between. The CDR3 reads CASSLEAGARCTF. CDR3 in DNA: TGTGCCAGCAGTTTAGAGGCAGGGGCCCGCTGCACCTTC.

The genes are TRBV5-4 and TRBJ2-2; 8 bases fit TRBD1. Germline assignment: CDR1 SGHNT and CDR2 YYREEE (reference sequence). The CDR3 totals 16 residues. V gave up 3 bases and J gave up 6 bases; unmatched junction bases: 10. The CDR3 region has the DNA TGTGCCAGCAGCTGGCCCGGACAGGGTAATGCCGGGGAGCTGTTTTTT. This gives the protein CASSWPGQGNAGELFF.

The chain uses TRBV6-6 and TRBJ2-1; D remains unclear. V gave up 6 bases and J gave up 9 bases, with 9 bases separating them. The V gene's germline CDR1 is MNHNY and CDR2 SVGAGI (reference sequence). The CDR3 is 11 amino acids. CDR3 bases: TGTGCCAGCAGCCCTACCCGTGAGCAGTTCTTC. Protein product: CASSPTREQFF.

There are many counts of this clonotype. V gene TRBV5-1 combines with J gene TRBJ2-1; either TRBD1 or TRBD2 may fit D (5 bases each). CDR1 SGHRS and CDR2 YFSETQ come from the germline V gene. This CDR3 region has 14 residues. The V and J ends lost 0 bases and 6 bases respectively, with 10 bases between them. The CDR3 bases are TGCGCCAGCAGCTTGGGGGGGAGTTCCAATGAGCAGTTCTTC. Its protein product is CASSLGGSSNEQFF.

There are a few counts of this clonotype. The rearrangement joins TRBV29-1 to TRBJ2-3; 8 bases line up with TRBD2. J lost 4 bases, V lost 2 bases, and 14 bases had no gene match. CDR3 length: 17 residues. CDR1 is SQVTM and CDR2 is ANQGSEA in the germline V gene. DNA of the CDR3: TGCAGCGTTGAATCAGCGGGGGAAGCCAGTCTTCCAGATACGCAGTATTTT. It specifies CSVESAGEASLPDTQYF.

This clonotype was recorded a few times. The rearrangement uses TRBV20-1 and TRBJ2-7; TRBD1 agrees at 7 bases. The CDR3 covers 15 residues. After removal of 0 bases from V and 4 bases from J, the junction contained 9 bases not matched to a gene. The germline gives CDR1 DFQATT, CDR2 SNEGSKA (reference sequence). The CDR3 here is CSARDLGQPPYEQYF. CDR3 bases: TGCAGTGCTAGAGATCTGGGACAGCCCCCTTACGAGCAGTACTTC.

This clonotype showed up just a few times. This sequence joins TRBV6-4 and TRBJ1-5; a weak D match, TRBD1 (6 bases). V dropped 1 base and J dropped 2 bases, with 30 bases sitting between them. The CDR3 runs to 22 residues. CDR1 MRHNA and CDR2 SNTAGT come from the germline V gene. The CDR3 region is CASSDLMAGGTRKIMGNQPQHF. CDR3 bases: TGTGCCAGCAGTGACTTGATGGCGGGGGGCACCCGAAAGATAATGGGCAATCAGCCCCAGCATTTT.